These 27 T cell receptor beta chains came from one sample sequenced in a study of OX40 agonist ivuxolimab in advanced cancers. Sequenced by immunoSEQ multiplex PCR; TCRdb stores in-frame clones only, minus some. Seen here are some 69,000 clones, roughly 89% observed once, and the top ten hold roughly a tenth. Here the sequenced sample was CD4+ or CD8+ T cells sorted from blood, taken in a trial of the OX40 agonist ivuxolimab. These receptors were obtained from an adult with an advanced solid tumor such as melanoma, head and neck, liver or kidney cancer.

The count of this clone is one. The chain uses TRBV7-8 and TRBJ1-2; 9 bases map to TRBD1. J gave up 8 bases and V 4 bases, and 11 bases lay outside the gene matches. Germline assignment: CDR1 SGHVS and CDR2 FQNEAQ. The CDR3 extends over 15 amino acids. The CDR3 loop is CASSYPGTGPVGYTF. The CDR3 DNA follows: TGTGCCAGCAGCTATCCCGGGACAGGGCCTGTCGGCTACACCTTC.

This sequence joins TRBV10-2 and TRBJ2-2; D uncertain. V was pared by 7 bases and J by 6 bases, with 12 bases between. Germline CDR1 WSHSY, CDR2 SAAADI. This CDR3 is built from 13 residues. CDR3 sequence (DNA): TGCGCCAGCACCCTCGTTGTGCCCGGGGAGCTGTTTTTT. Its protein is CASTLVVPGELFF.

The rearrangement uses TRBV15 and TRBJ2-1, with no clear D. There are 15 residues in the CDR3. CDR1 and CDR2 (germline): LNHNV, YYDKDF (reference sequence). V lost 0 bases and J lost 5, with 11 bases in between. In nucleotides, the CDR3 is TGTGCCACCAGCAGAGATTCGAGTAGGAACAATGAGCAGTTCTTC. This gives the protein CATSRDSSRNNEQFF.

The chain uses TRBV27 and TRBJ2-3, with a weak D call TRBD1 (7 bases). The CDR3 runs 15 residues. Between the trimmed V and J ends, which lost 2 bases and 5 bases, there was a span of 14 bases. Germline CDR1 reads MNHEY; CDR2 reads SMNVEV (reference sequence). In DNA, the CDR3 is TGTGCCAGCAGTTTAGATCGGCAGGGGGGAGATACGCAGTATTTT. As protein: CASSLDRQGGDTQYF.

The chain recombines TRBV7-8 with TRBJ1-4, with 7 bases matching TRBD1. With 5 bases clipped from V and 4 bases from J, the junction kept 7 bases outside the gene matches. Germline values: CDR1 SGHVS, CDR2 FQNEAQ. The CDR3 consists of 15 residues. The CDR3 reads CASSPLTGINEKLFF. As DNA, the CDR3 is TGTGCCAGCAGCCCACTGACAGGGATTAATGAAAAACTGTTTTTT. Using reference TRBV7-8 and TRBJ1-4 for the parts outside the CDR3, the full variable domain is GAGVSQSPRYKVAKRGQDVALRCDPISGHVSLFWYQQALGQGPEFLTYFQNEAQLDKSGLPSDRFFAERPEGSVSTLKIQRTQQEDSAVYLCASSPLTGINEKLFFGSGTQLSVL.

The genes are TRBV28 and TRBJ2-5; no reliable D call. The CDR3 contains 14 residues. Trimming cost V 7 bases and J 5 bases, with 17 bases left between them. Germline V CDR1 and CDR2: MDHEN, SYDVKM. The CDR3 here is CASTLYAQGETQYF. The CDR3 bases are TGTGCCAGCACCCTTTACGCCCAAGGGGAGACCCAGTACTTC.

J is TRBJ1-2 and V is TRBV7-2; no clear D. The CDR3 consists of 14 residues. V lost 1 base, J lost 3 bases, and 9 bases lay in between. Germline loops: CDR1 SGHTA, CDR2 FQGNSA. The CDR3 sequence is CASSLGPGDYGYTF. CDR3 in DNA: TGTGCCAGCAGCTTAGGGCCGGGAGACTATGGCTACACCTTC.

This chain joins TRBV28 and TRBJ1-5; 9 bases match TRBD1. Losses at the gene ends were 6 bases for V and 6 bases for J; bases not matched to a gene: 9. The CDR3 runs to 15 residues. Per germline, CDR1 MDHEN and CDR2 SYDVKM. This CDR3 is CASRPRDRAAQPQHF. CDR3 nucleotides: TGTGCCAGCAGACCACGGGACAGGGCGGCTCAGCCCCAGCATTTT.

This chain joins TRBV5-1 and TRBJ1-2; possibly TRBD1 for D (5 bases). The V gene's germline CDR1 is SGHRS and CDR2 YFSETQ. CDR3 length: 14 amino acids. V was cut by 4 bases and J by 5 bases, with 15 bases left in between. Here the CDR3 reads CASSNTGDRYGYTF. Here the CDR3 DNA reads TGCGCCAGCAGCAACACCGGGGACCGATATGGCTACACCTTC.

A few counts support this clone. This rearrangement joins TRBV30 to TRBJ2-7; D possibly corresponds to TRBD2 (5 bases). Germline V CDR1 and CDR2: GTSNPN, SVGIG (reference sequence). The germline V and J ends were trimmed by 0 bases and 2 bases, with 8 bases remaining between them. The CDR3 runs 13 residues. CDR3 bases: TGTGCCTGGAGTGTATCCGGGGCCTACGAGCAGTACTTC. It translates to CAWSVSGAYEQYF. The variable domain in full, completed from reference TRBV30 and TRBJ2-7, reads SQTIHQWPATLVQPVGSPLSLECTVEGTSNPNLYWYRQAAGRGLQLLFYSVGIGQISSEVPQNLSASRPQDRQFILSSKKLLLSDSGFYLCAWSVSGAYEQYFGPGTRLTVT.

V and J are TRBV6-1 and TRBJ2-1, with D perhaps given as TRBD1 or TRBD2 (5 bases each). Trimming took off 1 base at V and 7 bases at J, with 14 bases between the two ends. The germline V gene encodes CDR1 MNHNS and CDR2 SASEGT. The CDR3 runs 15 residues. DNA for the CDR3: TGTGCCAGCAGTGAAGACTGGGGGAAGAAGAATGAGCAGTTCTTC. Protein: CASSEDWGKKNEQFF.

The genes are TRBV7-9 and TRBJ2-7, with unresolved D. The V gene lost 2 bases and the J gene lost 6 bases, with 5 bases spanning the gap. This CDR3 spans 11 amino acids. CDR1 and CDR2 from the germline V gene are SEHNR and FQNEAQ (reference sequence). The CDR3 sequence: CASSLSSEQYF. CDR3 DNA: TGTGCCAGCAGCTTATCCAGCGAGCAGTACTTC.

About this clone itself: One end of the junction is discordant with germline, which a read error may explain. V usage is TRBV7-7 and J usage is TRBJ2-1; no clear D. The CDR3 totals 15 residues. Germline V gene sequence: CDR1 SSHAT, CDR2 FNYEAQ (reference sequence). The CDR3 bases are TGTGCTAGCAGAGTCTTGCCTCGACGGGACAATGAGCAGTTCTTC. It translates to CASRVLPRRDNEQFF.

The genes are TRBV5-1 and TRBJ2-5, with 9 bases lining up with TRBD1. V shed 4 bases, J shed 7 bases, and the junction held 8 bases outside the gene matches. This CDR3 region has 14 residues. From germline, CDR1 is SGHRS and CDR2 YFSETQ. The CDR3 here is CASSMDRGKGTQYF. CDR3 DNA sequence: TGCGCCAGCAGCATGGACAGGGGAAAAGGGACCCAGTACTTC.

The rearrangement links TRBV28 to TRBJ1-5; D is undetermined. This CDR3 has 13 residues. Per germline, CDR1 MDHEN and CDR2 SYDVKM. The ends were cut back, 7 bases at V and 7 bases at J, with 14 bases in the middle. CDR3 sequence (DNA): TGTGCCAGCACCCCTCCCCGGGGACAGCCCCAGCATTTT. This codes for CASTPPRGQPQHF.

The V call is TRBV6-5, the J call TRBJ2-6; D not resolved. CDR3 length: 15 residues. Germline V CDR1 and CDR2: MNHEY, SVGAGI. The ends were cut back, 4 bases at V and 1 base at J, with 8 bases in the middle. The CDR3 coding sequence is TGTGCCAGCAGTTCCGCACGGTCTGGGGCCAACGTCCTGACTTTC. Translating gives CASSSARSGANVLTF.

This chain connects TRBV6-5 to TRBJ2-3; 9 bases match TRBD1. The CDR3 totals 15 residues. With 11 bases clipped from V and 5 bases from J, the junction kept 14 bases outside the gene matches. CDR1 is MNHEY, CDR2 SVGAGI, per germline. CDR3 nucleotides: TGTGCCGGAGAAGGGGGGGGACAGGGAAGAGATACGCAGTATTTT. Protein product: CAGEGGGQGRDTQYF.

The V gene is TRBV19, the J gene TRBJ2-1, with D possibly TRBD2 on 6 matching bases. The CDR3 covers 17 residues. The V and J ends lost 6 bases and 0 bases respectively, with 18 bases between them. Germline lookup yields CDR1 LNHDA and CDR2 SQIVND (reference sequence). Here the CDR3 reads CASSRLSGSSSYNEQFF. CDR3 bases: TGTGCCAGTAGCCGCCTTAGCGGTTCCTCCTCCTACAATGAGCAGTTCTTC.

This chain uses TRBV10-3 with TRBJ2-3; 7 positions match TRBD2. Germline V lookup: CDR1 ENHRY, CDR2 SYGVKD. The CDR3 covers 15 residues. Trimming cost V 0 bases and J 5 bases; bases outside gene matches: 5. The DNA for the CDR3 is TGTGCCATCAGTGAGTCGGCGGGAGCTAAAGATACGCAGTATTTT. This codes for CAISESAGAKDTQYF.

DNA for the CDR3: TGTGCCAGCTACCCCCGGGGCGGACAGTACTACGAGCAGTACTTC. Residues: CASYPRGGQYYEQYF. The genes are TRBV28 and TRBJ2-7; a possible D gene is TRBD1 (6 bases). V was clipped by 8 bases and J by 3 bases, with 20 bases between them. CDR3 length equals 15 residues. Germline CDR1 reads MDHEN; CDR2 reads SYDVKM.

A single count supports this clone. The chain combines TRBV6-5 with TRBJ1-6; 9 bases align to TRBD1. V trimming: 6 bases; J trimming: 10 bases; junction bases outside the gene matches: 7. Germline assignment: CDR1 MNHEY and CDR2 SVGAGI. This CDR3 has 14 amino acids. As DNA, the CDR3 is TGTGCCAGCAGACGGACAGGGGTGGGATCACCCCTCCACTTT. This codes for CASRRTGVGSPLHF.

This clone has a single count. The chain joins TRBV5-1 to TRBJ1-4; TRBD1 might be the D (5 bases). This CDR3 has 14 amino acids. V dropped 4 bases and J dropped 7 bases, with 14 bases sitting between them. Germline V gene data show CDR1 as SGHRS and CDR2 as YFSETQ. The CDR3 DNA follows: TGCGCCAGCAGCCTGGGGGACGGCCGTGAAAAACTGTTTTTT. Amino acid sequence: CASSLGDGREKLFF.

The CDR3 reads CASSPVRDRAGKLFF. The CDR3 DNA follows: TGTGCCAGCAGCCCGGTGCGGGACAGGGCAGGGAAACTGTTTTTT. This rearrangement joins TRBV28 to TRBJ1-4, with TRBD1 identical over 9 bases. V lost 6 bases, J lost 11 bases, and 13 bases stayed unmatched. Germline V gene sequence: CDR1 MDHEN, CDR2 SYDVKM. CDR3 length: 15 residues.

The rearrangement joins TRBV11-3 to TRBJ2-5; 9 positions agree with TRBD1. CDR1 and CDR2 (germline): SGHNT, YENEEA. This CDR3 spans 13 amino acids. J lost 8 bases, V lost 5 bases, and 6 bases had no gene match. The CDR3 DNA follows: TGTGCCAGCAGCCCCCGGGACAGGGAAACCCAGTACTTC. It is translated as CASSPRDRETQYF.

The chain is built from TRBV6-6 and TRBJ2-7, with 7 bases aligning to TRBD1. After removal of 11 bases from V and 6 bases from J, the junction contained 13 bases not matched to a gene. In germline, CDR1 is MNHNY, CDR2 SVGAGI (reference sequence). The CDR3 extends over 13 amino acids. The CDR3 bases are TGTGCCGGCGGAAACAGGGGTTGGGGCGAGCAGTACTTC. Protein: CAGGNRGWGEQYF.

The genes are TRBV6-5 and TRBJ1-3; D uncertain. V dropped 10 bases and J dropped 0 bases, with 16 bases sitting between them. The germline V gene encodes CDR1 MNHEY and CDR2 SVGAGI. The CDR3 sequence is 15 residues long. This CDR3 is CATRPPYSSGNTIYF. Written as DNA, the CDR3 is TGTGCCACCCGACCCCCCTATAGCTCTGGAAACACCATATATTTT.

The count of this clone is one. The J gene is TRBJ2-3, the V gene TRBV6-5; D is uncertain. The CDR3 spans 14 residues. Germline V gene lookup returns CDR1 MNHEY and CDR2 SVGAGI. Trimming took off 6 bases at V and 0 bases at J, with 10 bases between the two ends. The CDR3 spells CASSRPGSTDTQYF. DNA for the CDR3: TGTGCCAGCAGCCGACCGGGCAGCACAGATACGCAGTATTTT.